This T cell receptor (beta chain) was retrieved from a study of blood T cell repertoires in COVID-19. Study background: The cDNA or gDNA used as material had been derived from T cells, B-cell-depleted T cells, or PBMCs.

Original methodology: Reference gene primer amplification in the assay estimated nucleated cell counts. TCRdb's table, derived via immunoSEQ multiplex PCR, lists solely in-frame clones and lacks some. V and J calls and clone size follow that table, whereas D and trimming were derived from the DNA. Among tens of thousands of clones, around 90% were seen once, and the ten largest hold less than 2.5%. Germline loops: CDR1 SGHRS, CDR2 YFSETQ. The CDR3 contains 12 residues. Trimming pared 0 bases from V and 8 bases from J, leaving 8 bases between. The V and J genes are TRBV5-1 and TRBJ1-1, with a weak D call TRBD1 (5 bases). The sample was peripheral blood. This clonotype was obtained from a human donor with active COVID-19. The donor label of this sample is uncertain. CDR3 loop: CASSLGQGEAFF. For the CDR3, the DNA is TGCGCCAGCAGCTTGGGTCAGGGAGAAGCTTTCTTT.